This T cell receptor beta chain comes out of a study of T cells in localized non-small cell lung cancer. On this clone: Its specificity is not known.

Libraries were prepared by immunoSEQ multiplex PCR; TCRdb keeps only in-frame clonotypes and omits some of them. Of 75,000 to 95,000 clones listed, 87% are singletons. Study results and limitations: T cell clonality was highest in uninvolved adjacent lung, above tumor. Investigators sequenced only a single tumor region, leaving heterogeneity possible. Median approximately 50 top-100 tumor clones were shared with paired adjacent lung. Density of T cells in blood, when higher, went with longer overall survival.

V lost 4 bases to trimming and J lost 2 bases, with 15 bases between them. The length of the CDR3 is 15 residues. Germline V gene lookup returns CDR1 MNHEY and CDR2 SMNVEV (reference sequence). The chain employs TRBV27 and TRBJ2-7; no clear D. The sequenced sample was peripheral blood, obtained before any cancer treatment. The receptor's source is a man aged 40 to 69 with stage I squamous cell lung carcinoma. Here the CDR3 reads CASSWPRRPTYEQYF. The CDR3 DNA reads TGTGCCAGCAGTTGGCCTCGTAGGCCAACCTACGAGCAGTACTTC.